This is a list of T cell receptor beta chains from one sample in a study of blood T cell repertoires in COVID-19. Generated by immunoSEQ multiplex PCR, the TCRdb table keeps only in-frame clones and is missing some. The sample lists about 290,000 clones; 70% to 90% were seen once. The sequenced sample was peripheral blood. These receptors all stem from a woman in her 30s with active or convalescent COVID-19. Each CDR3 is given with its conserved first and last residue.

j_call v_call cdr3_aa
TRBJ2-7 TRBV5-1 CASSLGPVGTGDSIYEQYF
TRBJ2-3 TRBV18 CASSPPAGTDTQYF
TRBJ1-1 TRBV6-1 CASSEEGGANTEAFF
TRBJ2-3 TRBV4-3 CASSQGAGSTDTQYF
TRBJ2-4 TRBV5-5 CASSPFAPGQNIQYF
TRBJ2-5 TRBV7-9 CASSLALAGGKETQYF
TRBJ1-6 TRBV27 CASSLGGNSPLHF
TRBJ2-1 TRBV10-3 CAISEVLAGGPAEQFF
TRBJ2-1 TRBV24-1 CATSTGSHEQFF
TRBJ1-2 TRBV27 CASSLFGRVHYGYTF
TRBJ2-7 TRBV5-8 CASSRTVITSYEQYF
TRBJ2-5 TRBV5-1 CASSLGSSGGGETQYF
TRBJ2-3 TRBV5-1 CASSYRGAGTDTQYF
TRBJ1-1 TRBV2 CASSEQGPMNTEAFF
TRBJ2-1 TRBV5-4 CASSSHGGEQFF
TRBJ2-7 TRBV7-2 CASSLQGNPYEQYF
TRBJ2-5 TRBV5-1 CASSIYAAGGETQYF
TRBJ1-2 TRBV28 CASSFVAAVNYGYTF
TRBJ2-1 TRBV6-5 CASQEAGTSLNEQFF
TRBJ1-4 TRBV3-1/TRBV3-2 CASSQGRTGLANEKLFF
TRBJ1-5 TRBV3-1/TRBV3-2 CASSQGTGAMSPQHF
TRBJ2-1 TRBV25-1 CASSGDRGWNEQFF
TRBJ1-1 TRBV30 CAFGAGRSAEAFF
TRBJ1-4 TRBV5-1 CASAPSTTNEKLFF
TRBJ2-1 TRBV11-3 CASLGGKGFNEQFF
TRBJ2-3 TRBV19 CASSMGSSGGPGEQYF
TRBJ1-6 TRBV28 CASSLTSYPLHF
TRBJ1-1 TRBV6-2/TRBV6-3 CASSNAQGRTEAFF
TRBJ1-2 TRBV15 CATSSTQQWGYTF
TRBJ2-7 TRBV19 CASSGGGGLSYEQYF
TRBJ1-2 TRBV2 CAIRTGYGYTF
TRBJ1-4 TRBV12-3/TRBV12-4 CASTDRGRGKLFF
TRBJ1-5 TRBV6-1 CASSESGGMGNQPQHF
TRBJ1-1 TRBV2 CASRRQGNTEAFF
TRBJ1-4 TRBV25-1 CASSERLIGATNEKLFF
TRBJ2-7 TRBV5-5 CASSFRTGENEQYF
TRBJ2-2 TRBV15 CATSNPSGANTGELFF
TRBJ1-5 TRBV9 CASSATGHNQPQHF
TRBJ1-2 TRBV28 CASSLNRVDYGYTF
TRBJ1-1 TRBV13 CASRWRDTEAFF
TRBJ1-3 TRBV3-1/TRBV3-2 CASSQADREGNTIYF
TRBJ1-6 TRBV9 CASSFSGGLGSPLHF
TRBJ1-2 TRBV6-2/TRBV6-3 CASSINDRANGYTF
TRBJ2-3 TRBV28 CASSPTSGGATDTQYF
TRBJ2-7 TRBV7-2 CASSLSGGPPPTGEQYF
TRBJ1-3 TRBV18 CASSDRPPKPTGNTIYF
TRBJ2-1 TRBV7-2 CASSSISGGVRQFF
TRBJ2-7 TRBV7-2 CASSLGQGARTPQYF
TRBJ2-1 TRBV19 CASSLRGTSGGVAYEQFF
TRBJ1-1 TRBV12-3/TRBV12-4 CASSPARTEAFF
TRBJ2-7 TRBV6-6 CASSYNLLSEQYF
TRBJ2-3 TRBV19 CASSQGLRTDTQYF
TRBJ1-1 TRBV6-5 CASSYELSAGQAFF